These T cell receptor beta chains were read from a single sample in a study of lymphopenia after photon versus proton radiotherapy. Sequencing used immunoSEQ multiplex PCR; TCRdb keeps in-frame clones, though not all of them. The data show about 45,000 clones, 85% seen once. The sample in question was peripheral blood, obtained from a patient treated with photon-based radiotherapy. Every receptor here comes from a man aged 40-49 years with gastric cancer. Both conserved end residues are part of each CDR3. The D gene is left open where the match is weak. A clone size is listed for some rows: how often the clone was seen (once, few, many), or a class if it is expanded.

cdr3_aa cdr3_nt clone_size v_call cdr3_length d_call j_call
CASSVATQETQYF TGTGCCAGCAGCGTTGCGACCCAAGAGACCCAGTACTTC NA TRBV9 13 NA TRBJ2-5
CASSIHLRTEQETQYF TGTGCCAGCAGCATCCACCTCCGGACTGAACAAGAGACCCAGTACTTC NA TRBV9 16 NA TRBJ2-5
CASSLNPGANTEAFF TGTGCCAGCAGCTTAAATCCGGGGGCGAACACTGAAGCTTTCTTT NA TRBV7-3 15 NA TRBJ1-1
CASSLDWALGDEQYF TGTGCCAGCAGCTTAGATTGGGCCCTCGGGGACGAGCAGTACTTC NA TRBV7-9 15 NA TRBJ2-7
CASSLESGRTEAFF TGTGCCAGCAGCTTAGAGTCGGGGCGGACTGAAGCTTTCTTT NA TRBV7-2 14 NA TRBJ1-1
CASSLNRGTEAFF TGCGCCAGCAGCTTGAATAGGGGGACTGAAGCTTTCTTT NA TRBV5-1 13 NA TRBJ1-1
CASSLREGGTNEKLFF TGTGCCAGCAGCTTGAGGGAAGGCGGAACTAATGAAAAACTGTTTTTT NA TRBV5-8 16 NA TRBJ1-4
CSVEVAGGNTIYF TGCAGCGTTGAAGTGGCAGGGGGAAACACCATATATTTT NA TRBV29-1 13 NA TRBJ1-3
CASSSPGTGAVEQYF TGTGCCAGCAGTTCCCCCGGGACAGGGGCGGTCGAGCAGTACTTC NA TRBV6-5 15 TRBD1 TRBJ2-7
CASSFGTPYNEQFF TGTGCCAGCAGCTTCGGGACACCTTACAATGAGCAGTTCTTC NA TRBV5-4 14 NA TRBJ2-1
CASSILDSLNQPQHF TGTGCCAGTAGTATCCTGGACAGTCTAAATCAGCCCCAGCATTTT NA TRBV19 15 NA TRBJ1-5
CASSERQGYEQYF TGTGCCAGCTCAGAAAGACAGGGATACGAGCAGTACTTC NA TRBV18 13 TRBD1 TRBJ2-7
CSVDWGQGGSTDTQYF TGCAGCGTTGATTGGGGACAGGGTGGGTCCACAGATACGCAGTATTTT NA TRBV29-1 16 TRBD1 TRBJ2-3
CATSRKGGETEAFF TGTGCCACCAGCAGGAAGGGGGGAGAAACTGAAGCTTTCTTT NA TRBV15 14 NA TRBJ1-1
CASSYGQGSTDTQYF TGCGCCAGCAGCTATGGACAGGGGAGCACAGATACGCAGTATTTT NA TRBV5-1 15 TRBD1 TRBJ2-3
CASSLGDQPQHF TGTGCCAGCAGCTTAGGAGATCAGCCCCAGCATTTT NA TRBV7-9 12 NA TRBJ1-5
CASSQAVTGNTGELFF TGCGCCAGCAGCCAGGCGGTTACAGGGAACACCGGGGAGCTGTTTTTT NA TRBV4-3 16 NA TRBJ2-2
CASSSHREKVSPLHF TGTGCCAGCAGCTCTCACAGGGAAAAGGTTTCACCCCTCCACTTT NA TRBV5-6 15 NA TRBJ1-6
CASSLGGGGQNEQFF TGCGCCAGCAGCTTGGGTGGCGGGGGGCAAAATGAGCAGTTCTTC NA TRBV5-1 15 TRBD2 TRBJ2-1
CASISGTGPNYGYTF TGTGCCAGTATCTCCGGGACAGGACCTAACTATGGCTACACCTTC NA TRBV19 15 TRBD1 TRBJ1-2
CASSLDTLREQYF TGTGCTAGTTCCCTAGACACTCTGCGGGAGCAGTACTTC medium-sized TRBV12-5 13 NA TRBJ2-7
CASSPDRGGYEQYF TGCGCCAGCAGCCCGGACAGGGGAGGCTACGAGCAGTACTTC few TRBV4-3 14 TRBD1 TRBJ2-7
CASSIPDRANYGYTF TGTGCCAGCAGCATACCCGACAGGGCCAACTATGGCTACACCTTC NA TRBV13 15 TRBD1 TRBJ1-2
CATSQGEGTEAFF TGTGCCACCTCACAGGGCGAGGGGACTGAAGCTTTCTTT few TRBV2 13 NA TRBJ1-1
CASSPQFNWAGANVLTF TGTGCCAGCAGCCCCCAATTCAATTGGGCTGGGGCCAACGTCCTGACTTTC NA TRBV7-8 17 NA TRBJ2-6
CASSTATQETQYF TGTGCCAGCAGCACCGCGACCCAAGAGACCCAGTACTTC few TRBV7-2 13 NA TRBJ2-5
CASSGGTGPMGF TGTGCCAGCAGTGGGGGGACAGGCCCGATGGGGTTT NA TRBV7-6 12 TRBD1 TRBJ1-1
CASSSAGGLVHIQYF TGTGCCAGCAGCTCCGCCGGGGGCTTAGTCCACATTCAGTACTTC NA TRBV5-6 15 NA TRBJ2-4
CASSQVQGRGNQPQHF TGTGCCAGCAGCCAAGTCCAGGGAAGGGGCAATCAGCCCCAGCATTTT NA TRBV4-2 16 NA TRBJ1-5
CASSPTEGALDGYTF TGTGCCAGCAGCCCCACAGAGGGGGCGTTAGATGGCTACACCTTC NA TRBV5-5 15 TRBD1 TRBJ1-2
CASSVGGVRGNTIYF TGTGCCAGCAGCGTAGGAGGGGTCCGGGGAAACACCATATATTTT NA TRBV9 15 NA TRBJ1-3
CASSLAGGENSPLHF TGCGCCAGCAGCTTGGCCGGAGGGGAAAATTCACCCCTCCACTTT medium-sized TRBV5-1 15 NA TRBJ1-6
CATSSHFGGNSPLHF TGTGCCACCAGCTCTCACTTCGGCGGTAATTCACCCCTCCACTTT NA TRBV15 15 NA TRBJ1-6
CASSPGQSNYGYTF TGCGCCAGCAGCCCGGGACAGTCCAACTATGGCTACACCTTC once TRBV5-1 14 TRBD1 TRBJ1-2
CASSMTPAGGIYGYTF TGTGCCAGTAGTATGACTCCGGCGGGCGGAATCTATGGCTACACCTTC NA TRBV19 16 NA TRBJ1-2
CAARGQGVTEAFF TGTGCCGCCAGGGGGCAGGGGGTAACTGAAGCTTTCTTT once TRBV6-5 13 TRBD1 TRBJ1-1
CASWPAQAGANVLTF TGTGCCAGCTGGCCAGCGCAAGCTGGGGCCAACGTCCTGACTTTC NA TRBV6-5 15 NA TRBJ2-6
CASSGGTDLPYEQYF TGTGCCAGCAGCGGTGGGACAGATCTCCCTTACGAGCAGTACTTC NA TRBV9 15 TRBD1 TRBJ2-7
CAISLQGSYTF TGTGCCATCAGCCTCCAGGGTTCCTACACCTTC NA TRBV10-3 11 NA TRBJ1-2
CASSHAVKGGARYGYTF TGTGCCAGTAGTCATGCCGTTAAAGGGGGCGCGCGGTATGGCTACACCTTC NA TRBV19 17 TRBD1 TRBJ1-2
CASSRHESSPLHF TGTGCCAGCAGTAGACATGAGTCCTCACCCCTCCACTTT NA TRBV6-5 13 NA TRBJ1-6
CASSLALSSPIIGTQYF TGTGCCAGCAGCTTAGCGCTGTCTAGCCCCATCATCGGGACCCAGTACTTC once TRBV7-2 17 NA TRBJ2-5
CASSLLENTEAFF TGTGCCAGCAGCTTGTTGGAGAACACTGAAGCTTTCTTT NA TRBV5-6 13 NA TRBJ1-1
CASSLTLGEKLFF TGTGCCAGCAGCTTAACTTTAGGAGAAAAACTGTTTTTT NA TRBV7-3 13 NA TRBJ1-4
CAWRTPGGVGYTF TGTGCCTGGAGGACCCCGGGGGGCGTTGGCTACACCTTC once TRBV30 13 NA TRBJ1-2
CASSTGQVNEKLFF TGCGCCAGCAGCACTGGACAGGTTAATGAAAAACTGTTTTTT NA TRBV5-1 14 TRBD1 TRBJ1-4
CASSLFRTGGKSNQPQHF TGTGCCAGCAGCTTATTCCGGACGGGGGGAAAGAGCAATCAGCCCCAGCATTTT NA TRBV7-9 18 NA TRBJ1-5
CASSLDRGLSGGSYEQYF TGCGCCAGCAGCTTGGACAGGGGGCTATCTGGCGGCTCCTACGAGCAGTACTTC NA TRBV5-1 18 TRBD1 TRBJ2-7
CASSLVSGNTIYF TGTGCCAGCAGCTTAGTCTCTGGAAACACCATATATTTT NA TRBV7-9 13 NA TRBJ1-3
CASSPGGDEKLFF TGTGCCAGCAGTCCAGGGGGAGACGAAAAACTGTTTTTT NA TRBV2 13 TRBD1 TRBJ1-4
CASSPGTSGGLAEQFF TGTGCCAGCAGTCCCGGGACTAGCGGGGGCCTGGCCGAGCAGTTCTTC once TRBV11-3 16 TRBD2 TRBJ2-1
CASSPGTSGGHSWETQYF TGCGCCAGCAGCCCCGGGACTAGCGGGGGCCACTCCTGGGAGACCCAGTACTTC NA TRBV4-3 18 TRBD2 TRBJ2-5
CASSFTTSGGAYEQYF TGTGCCAGCAGCTTCACGACTAGCGGGGGGGCCTACGAGCAGTACTTC NA TRBV7-8 16 TRBD2 TRBJ2-7
CASSPRIRTADTQYF TGTGCCAGTAGTCCCCGGATTAGGACTGCAGATACGCAGTATTTT NA TRBV19 15 NA TRBJ2-3
CASSAGQAGVFEQFF TGCGCCAGCAGCGCGGGACAGGCGGGGGTTTTTGAGCAGTTCTTC NA TRBV5-1 15 NA TRBJ2-1